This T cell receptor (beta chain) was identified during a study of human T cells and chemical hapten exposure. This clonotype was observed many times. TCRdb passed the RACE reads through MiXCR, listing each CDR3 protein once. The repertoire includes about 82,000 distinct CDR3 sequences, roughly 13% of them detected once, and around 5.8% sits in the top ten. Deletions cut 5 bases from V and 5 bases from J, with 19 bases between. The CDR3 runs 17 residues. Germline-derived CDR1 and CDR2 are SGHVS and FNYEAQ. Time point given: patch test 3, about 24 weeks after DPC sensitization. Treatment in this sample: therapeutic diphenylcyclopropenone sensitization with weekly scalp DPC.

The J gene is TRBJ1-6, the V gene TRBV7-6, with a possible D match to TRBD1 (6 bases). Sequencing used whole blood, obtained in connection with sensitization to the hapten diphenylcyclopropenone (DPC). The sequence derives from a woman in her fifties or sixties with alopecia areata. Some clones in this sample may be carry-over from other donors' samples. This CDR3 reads CASSRSRGQQNNSPLHF. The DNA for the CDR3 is TGTGCCAGCAGCCGAAGCCGGGGACAACAGAATAATTCACCCCTCCACTTT.